One and the same sample provided the 26 T cell receptor beta chains below, sequenced in a study of blood T cell repertoires in COVID-19. Assay used: immunoSEQ multiplex PCR; TCRdb lists only in-frame clones, some missing. The sample records over 100,000 clones, around three quarters being singletons. Sequences were obtained from peripheral blood. These receptors were collected from a human donor in a cohort sampled during active or convalescent COVID-19.

The rearrangement links TRBV7-2 to TRBJ1-5, with D possibly matching TRBD1 (6 bases). The CDR3 has 15 residues. Between the trimmed V and J ends, which lost 4 bases and 3 bases, there was a span of 13 bases. CDR1 is SGHTA, CDR2 FQGNSA, per germline. Written as DNA, the CDR3 is TGTGCCAGCAGCTCGACAGGCAGCTTCAATCAGCCCCAGCATTTT. It encodes CASSSTGSFNQPQHF.

This chain links TRBV4-1 with TRBJ2-7; a possible D gene is TRBD2 (6 bases). Germline V CDR1 and CDR2: MGHRA, YSYEKL. V lost 5 bases and J 3 bases, leaving 11 bases between the germline ends. This CDR3 comprises 13 residues. The CDR3 is CASSGGVRYEQYF. The CDR3 nucleotides are TGCGCCAGCAGCGGAGGGGTACGCTACGAGCAGTACTTC.

The gene calls are TRBV14 and TRBJ1-5, with D possibly being TRBD1 (6 bases). The V end lost 4 bases, the J end lost 1 base, and 23 bases lay between the germline ends. The CDR3 loop spans 19 amino acids. Germline-derived CDR1 and CDR2 are SGHDN and FVKESK. In DNA, the CDR3 is TGTGCCAGCAGCCGAGAGGTAGGGGGGGGCAGGTCGAGCAATCAGCCCCAGCATTTT. It is translated as CASSREVGGGRSSNQPQHF.

V gene TRBV6-5 combines with J gene TRBJ2-1, with D hard to call. CDR1 is MNHEY and CDR2 is SVGAGI in the germline V gene. The length of the CDR3 is 15 residues. Between the trimmed V and J ends, which lost 5 bases and 0 bases, there was a span of 11 bases. CDR3 amino acids: CASSTLESSYNEQFF. The CDR3 nucleotides are TGTGCCAGCAGTACGCTTGAGAGCTCCTACAATGAGCAGTTCTTC.

This rearrangement joins TRBV5-5 to TRBJ2-7; D call uncertain. Deletions cut 0 bases from V and 0 bases from J, with 7 bases between. The CDR3 extends over 14 amino acids. CDR1 is SGHKS and CDR2 is YYEKEE in the germline V gene (reference sequence). CDR3 in amino acids: CASSLARNSYEQYF. As DNA, the CDR3 is TGTGCCAGCAGCTTGGCCAGGAACTCCTACGAGCAGTACTTC.

The chain carries TRBV11-2 and TRBJ2-7, with a weak D call TRBD1 (6 bases). Germline-derived CDR1 and CDR2 are SGHAT and FQNNGV. The CDR3 totals 15 residues. Trimming took 6 bases from V and 2 from J, leaving 17 bases between them. The CDR3 sequence: CASSFNPGHTYEQYF. CDR3 DNA sequence: TGTGCCAGCAGTTTTAACCCGGGACACACCTACGAGCAGTACTTC.

The chain has TRBV7-6 and TRBJ2-1; D is undetermined. The CDR3 length is 11 residues. CDR1 SGHVS and CDR2 FNYEAQ come from the germline V gene. Trimming stripped 4 bases from V and 9 bases from J, with 7 bases between. The CDR3 loop is CASSSWAEQFF. The DNA for the CDR3 is TGTGCCAGCAGCTCCTGGGCTGAGCAGTTCTTC.

This clone occurred many times. The chain uses TRBV7-2 and TRBJ1-2; D is unresolved. Trimming pared 5 bases from V and 1 base from J, leaving 8 bases between. Per germline, CDR1 SGHTA and CDR2 FQGNSA. The CDR3 extends over 13 amino acids. This CDR3 is CASSAQINYGYTF. CDR3 sequence (DNA): TGTGCCAGCAGCGCTCAGATTAACTATGGCTACACCTTC.

The V call is TRBV7-2, the J call TRBJ2-1; 10 positions agree with TRBD2. This CDR3 has 15 amino acids. Germline lookup yields CDR1 SGHTA and CDR2 FQGNSA. J was trimmed by 2 bases and V by 6 bases; bases with no gene match: 4. The CDR3 DNA follows: TGTGCCAGCAGAGATAGCGGGAGGACCTACAATGAGCAGTTCTTC. Translating gives CASRDSGRTYNEQFF.

The J gene is TRBJ2-2, the V gene TRBV7-9; 11 nucleotides align to TRBD2. Germline trimming cut 5 bases from V and 0 bases from J; bases unmatched to any gene: 11. Germline CDR1 SEHNR, CDR2 FQNEAQ (reference sequence). CDR3 length equals 19 residues. Written as DNA, the CDR3 is TGTGCCAGCAGCCCAACAGAACTAGCGGGGGCCGCGAACACCGGGGAGCTGTTTTTT. As protein: CASSPTELAGAANTGELFF.

The chain couples TRBV29-1 to TRBJ1-2, with 12 bases lining up with TRBD1. The CDR3 totals 14 residues. The V gene end was trimmed by 6 bases and the J gene end by 0 bases; junction bases not matched to a gene: 2. The V gene's germline CDR1 is SQVTM and CDR2 ANQGSEA. CDR3 protein: CSVGQGAPNYGYTF. CDR3 sequence (DNA): TGCAGCGTGGGACAGGGGGCCCCTAACTATGGCTACACCTTC.

The V gene is TRBV9, the J gene TRBJ2-2; maybe TRBD1 (6 bases). The CDR3 spans 17 residues. Germline V lookup: CDR1 SGDLS, CDR2 YYNGEE. V dropped 4 bases and J dropped 5 bases, with 21 bases sitting between them. The CDR3 DNA is TGTGCCAGCAGCCTAGCCAGGGGAGTGTTTGGGACCGGGGAGCTGTTTTTT. Residues: CASSLARGVFGTGELFF.

The chain recombines TRBV30 with TRBJ1-1; D may be TRBD1 (5 bases). Per germline, CDR1 GTSNPN and CDR2 SVGIG (reference sequence). CDR3 size: 14 residues. With 4 bases removed from V and 7 bases from J, the gap between germline ends came to 19 bases. The CDR3 reads CAWMDTSSLFEAFF. CDR3 DNA sequence: TGTGCCTGGATGGACACCTCATCCCTATTTGAAGCTTTCTTT.

This clone was observed a few times. CDR3: CASSRQGRAAEAFF. CDR3 DNA: TGTGCCAGCAGCAGACAGGGGAGGGCCGCAGAAGCTTTCTTT. The chain combines TRBV9 with TRBJ1-1; 8 bases are a match to TRBD1. Trimming took 4 bases from V and 8 from J; bases not matched to a gene: 10. The CDR3 consists of 14 residues. Germline CDR1 reads SGDLS; CDR2 reads YYNGEE. Combining the CDR3 with reference TRBV9 and TRBJ1-1 gives the whole variable domain DSGVTQTPKHLITATGQRVTLRCSPRSGDLSVYWYQQSLDQGLQFLIQYYNGEERAKGNILERFSAQQFPDLHSELNLSSLELGDSALYFCASSRQGRAAEAFFGQGTRLTVV.

In its sample, this clone was seen a few times. The chain links TRBV19 to TRBJ2-7, with unresolved D. The CDR3 spans 14 residues. Germline assignment: CDR1 LNHDA and CDR2 SQIVND (reference sequence). Trimming stripped 3 bases from V and 4 bases from J, with 13 bases between. The CDR3 nucleotides are TGTGCCAGTAGTATGTTCGAAGGAGCATACGAGCAGTACTTC. Translation gives CASSMFEGAYEQYF. Filled out from reference TRBV19 and TRBJ2-7, the complete variable domain reads DGGITQSPKYLFRKEGQNVTLSCEQNLNHDAMYWYRQDPGQGLRLIYYSQIVNDFQKGDIAEGYSVSREKKESFPLTVTSAQKNPTAFYLCASSMFEGAYEQYFGPGTRLTVT.

The chain links TRBV19 to TRBJ2-3; 9 nucleotides agree with TRBD2. CDR3 size: 14 residues. From germline, CDR1 is LNHDA and CDR2 SQIVND (reference sequence). The trim removed 7 bases at V and 5 bases at J, leaving 7 bases unmatched. CDR3 amino acids: CASTQRGAIDTQYF. CDR3 nucleotides: TGTGCCAGTACCCAGCGGGGGGCAATAGATACGCAGTATTTT.

This chain uses TRBV19 with TRBJ1-2, with D possibly being TRBD1 (5 bases). This CDR3 contains 15 residues. Germline V CDR1 and CDR2: LNHDA, SQIVND (reference sequence). V dropped 3 bases and J dropped 2 bases, with 13 bases sitting between them. CDR3 bases: TGTGCCAGTAGTATGGTTGGGGCTGACAACTATGGCTACACCTTC. Translation: CASSMVGADNYGYTF.

The V and J genes are TRBV7-2 and TRBJ2-5; a weak D match, TRBD2 (7 bases). Trimming cost V 3 bases and J 0 bases, with 17 bases left between them. This CDR3 has 17 amino acids. CDR1 and CDR2 from the germline V gene are SGHTA and FQGNSA. The CDR3 protein is CASSFGGRGPNQETQYF. CDR3 nucleotides: TGTGCCAGCAGCTTCGGGGGGCGGGGGCCCAACCAAGAGACCCAGTACTTC.

This rearrangement joins TRBV30 to TRBJ1-5; 11 nucleotides agree with TRBD1. Germline CDR1 and CDR2: GTSNPN and SVGIG (reference sequence). This CDR3 has 18 residues. Trimming removed 1 base from V and 1 base from J; junction bases left unmatched: 9. This CDR3 reads CAWSARTGGPQSNQPQHF. The DNA of the CDR3 is TGTGCCTGGAGTGCACGGACAGGGGGCCCCCAGAGCAATCAGCCCCAGCATTTT.

The V gene is TRBV27, the J gene TRBJ1-1; a possible D gene is TRBD1 (5 bases). Germline assignment: CDR1 MNHEY and CDR2 SMNVEV (reference sequence). The CDR3 covers 14 residues. V shed 11 bases and J shed 4 bases, with 20 bases lying between them. The CDR3 sequence: CAARTPGKGTEAFF. The CDR3 DNA reads as TGTGCCGCGAGAACCCCAGGGAAGGGCACTGAAGCTTTCTTT.

The rearrangement uses TRBV20-1 and TRBJ2-3; 7 positions match TRBD1. Germline CDR1 is DFQATT and CDR2 is SNEGSKA (reference sequence). The CDR3 runs 15 residues. Losses at the gene ends were 3 bases for V and 4 bases for J; bases not matched to a gene: 10. Here the CDR3 reads CSASTTGVLPDTQYF. CDR3 DNA sequence: TGCAGTGCTAGTACTACAGGGGTTCTGCCAGATACGCAGTATTTT.

The chain recombines TRBV27 with TRBJ2-7; 10 nucleotides agree with TRBD2. CDR3 size: 14 residues. The V segment lost 5 bases and the J segment 7 bases; nucleotides outside the gene matches: 8. Germline V lookup: CDR1 MNHEY, CDR2 SMNVEV (reference sequence). The CDR3 loop is CASSPSGRAGEQYF. As DNA, the CDR3 is TGTGCCAGCAGTCCCAGCGGGAGGGCCGGAGAGCAGTACTTC.

This clone showed up just a few times. This chain uses TRBV7-2 with TRBJ1-3; D gene unclear. This CDR3 contains 15 residues. The V gene lost 2 bases and the J gene lost 0 bases, with 8 bases spanning the gap. Germline V lookup: CDR1 SGHTA, CDR2 FQGNSA. CDR3 sequence (DNA): TGTGCCAGCAGCTTAATGAGTTACTCTGGAAACACCATATATTTT. Translated: CASSLMSYSGNTIYF.

V usage is TRBV18 and J usage is TRBJ1-1; 10 nucleotides agree with TRBD1. This CDR3 comprises 17 residues. The junction had 9 bases not matched to a gene; V was cut back by 4 bases and J by 1 base. In germline, CDR1 is KGHSH, CDR2 LQKENI. This chain's CDR3 is CASSRSGQGWANTEAFF. The DNA for the CDR3 is TGTGCCAGCTCACGCTCGGGACAGGGGTGGGCGAACACTGAAGCTTTCTTT.

The V call is TRBV9, the J call TRBJ2-1; 7 bases match TRBD1. From germline, CDR1 is SGDLS and CDR2 YYNGEE. J lost 3 bases, V lost 3 bases, and 6 bases had no gene match. This CDR3 region has 15 residues. CDR3 protein: CASSGRQGNYNEQFF. Here the CDR3 DNA reads TGTGCCAGCAGCGGTCGACAGGGAAACTACAATGAGCAGTTCTTC.

The chain links TRBV6-2 or TRBV6-3 to TRBJ1-2; a weak D match, TRBD1 (5 bases). The CDR3 length is 15 residues. V was clipped by 6 bases and J by 11 bases, with 25 bases between them. Germline-derived CDR1 and CDR2 are MNHEY and SVGEGT. The CDR3 region has the DNA TGTGCCAGCAGCTCTACCCCGACAGTTCAGGTGCGGTACACCTTC. It encodes CASSSTPTVQVRYTF.